Below are 7 T cell receptor beta chains sequenced from a single sample in a study of blood T cell repertoires in COVID-19. The method was immunoSEQ multiplex PCR; TCRdb's version includes in-frame clones alone and lacks a portion of them. Among roughly 160,000 clones listed, less than 85% were seen once. The sample taken for sequencing was PBMCs or T cells enriched from blood (not recorded which). These TCRs come from a man between 60 and 70 years old who had recovered from COVID-19.

A few counts support this clone. V and J are TRBV30 and TRBJ2-7, with D perhaps matching TRBD1 (6 bases). Germline V gene sequence: CDR1 GTSNPN, CDR2 SVGIG (reference sequence). Trimming pared 5 bases from V and 4 bases from J, leaving 12 bases between. The CDR3 consists of 12 residues. In DNA, the CDR3 is TGTGCCTGGGGACCCAGGGGATACGAGCAGTACTTC. Translating gives CAWGPRGYEQYF. Looking up the rest from reference TRBV30 and TRBJ2-7 gives the full variable domain: SQTIHQWPATLVQPVGSPLSLECTVEGTSNPNLYWYRQAAGRGLQLLFYSVGIGQISSEVPQNLSASRPQDRQFILSSKKLLLSDSGFYLCAWGPRGYEQYFGPGTRLTVT.

The chain couples TRBV24-1 to TRBJ2-1; 8 bases line up with TRBD2. CDR1 and CDR2 (germline): KGHDR, SFDVKD. The ends lost 4 bases at V and 4 bases at J; junction bases unmatched: 14. The CDR3 has 18 residues. CDR3: CATSDLPSDGRAYNEQFF. The CDR3 coding sequence is TGTGCCACCAGTGACCTCCCCTCCGACGGGAGGGCTTACAATGAGCAGTTCTTC.

The gene calls are TRBV2 and TRBJ1-1, with D unresolved. V was pared by 2 bases and J by 6 bases, with 7 bases between. The length of the CDR3 is 12 residues. Germline lookup yields CDR1 SNHLY and CDR2 FYNNEI. CDR3 sequence reads: CASSETPAEAFF. CDR3 nucleotide sequence: TGTGCCAGCAGTGAAACCCCGGCTGAAGCTTTCTTT.

The J gene is TRBJ2-5, the V gene TRBV6-5; 8 nucleotides match TRBD2. The germline CDR1 and CDR2 sequences are MNHEY and SVGAGI. The CDR3 is 15 residues long. Trimming cost V 0 bases and J 5 bases; bases outside gene matches: 5. CDR3 nucleotide sequence: TGTGCCAGCAGTTACTCCAGCGGGAGTATCGAGACCCAGTACTTC. Protein product: CASSYSSGSIETQYF.

V and J are TRBV19 and TRBJ2-1; possible D gene TRBD1, 6 bases. The CDR3 sequence is 15 residues long. Trimming removed 4 bases at V and 2 bases at J, with 12 bases between. Germline V gives CDR1 LNHDA, CDR2 SQIVND (reference sequence). CDR3 sequence (DNA): TGTGCCAGTAGTAAAGGGCAGGGGACCTACAATGAGCAGTTCTTC. The encoded protein is CASSKGQGTYNEQFF.

The chain combines TRBV6-5 with TRBJ1-3, with D possibly matching TRBD1 (6 bases). The CDR3 is 14 residues long. The ends were cut back, 5 bases at V and 6 bases at J, with 14 bases in the middle. The germline V gene has CDR1 MNHEY and CDR2 SVGAGI. The CDR3 DNA sequence: TGTGCCAGCAGTCTATACAGGGATGCAAACACCATATATTTT. Translation gives CASSLYRDANTIYF.

CDR3: CASSLESPYEQYF. For the CDR3, the DNA is TGTGCCAGCTCACTGGAGAGCCCCTACGAGCAGTACTTC. J is TRBJ2-7 and V is TRBV18; D is uncertain. CDR1 is KGHSH, CDR2 LQKENI, per germline. The CDR3 is 13 residues long. V shed 4 bases and J shed 2 bases, with 9 bases lying between them.